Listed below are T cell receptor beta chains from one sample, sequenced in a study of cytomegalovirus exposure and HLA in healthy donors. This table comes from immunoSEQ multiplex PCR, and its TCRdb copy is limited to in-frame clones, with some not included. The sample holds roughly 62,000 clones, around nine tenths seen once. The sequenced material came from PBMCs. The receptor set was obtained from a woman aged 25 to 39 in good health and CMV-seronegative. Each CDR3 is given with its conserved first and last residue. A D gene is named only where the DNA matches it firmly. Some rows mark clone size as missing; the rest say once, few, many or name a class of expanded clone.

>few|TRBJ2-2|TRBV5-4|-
TGTGCCAGCAGCTTGGGGGGCGTCAACACCGGGGAGCTGTTTTTT
CASSLGGVNTGELFF
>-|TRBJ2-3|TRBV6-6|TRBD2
TGTGCCACGAGCGAGCGGGAGCTCACAGATACGCAGTATTTT
CATSERELTDTQYF
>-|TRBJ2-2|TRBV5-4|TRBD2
TGTGCCAGCAGCCTTAGACTAGCGGCAAACACCGGGGAGCTGTTTTTT
CASSLRLAANTGELFF
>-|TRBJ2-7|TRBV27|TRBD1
TGTGCCAGCAGTTTAGACAGGGATCACGAGCAGTACTTC
CASSLDRDHEQYF
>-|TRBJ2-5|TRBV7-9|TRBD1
TGTGCCAGCACCCGCACAGGGGGAGTTGAGACCCAGTACTTC
CASTRTGGVETQYF
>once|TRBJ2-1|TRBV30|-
TGTGCCTGGAGTTACTACGGGATCGACAATGAGCAGTTCTTC
CAWSYYGIDNEQFF
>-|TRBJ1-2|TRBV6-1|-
TGTGCCAGCAGTCGGGGGGAGGGCATCTATGGCTACACCTTC
CASSRGEGIYGYTF
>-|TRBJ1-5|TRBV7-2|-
TGTGCCAGCAGCTTTTATAGCAATCAGCCCCAGCATTTT
CASSFYSNQPQHF
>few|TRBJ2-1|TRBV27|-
TGTGCCAGCAGTTTATCCTGGCGGGGAAAGGGCCATGAGCAGTTCTTC
CASSLSWRGKGHEQFF
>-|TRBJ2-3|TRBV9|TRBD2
TGTGCCAGCAGCGTCAGGGGGACTAGCGGGGCAAATACGCAGTATTTT
CASSVRGTSGANTQYF
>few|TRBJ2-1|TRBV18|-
TGTGCCAGCTCTACGGGTGGCGATGAGCAGTTCTTC
CASSTGGDEQFF
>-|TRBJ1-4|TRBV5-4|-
TGTGCCAGCAGCGAACCCAGGAGGGGGGGGCCTGAAAAACTGTTTTTT
CASSEPRRGGPEKLFF
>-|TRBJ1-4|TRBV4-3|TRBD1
TGCGCCAGCAGCCACTGGGGGGACAGGGGTGAAAAACTGTTTTTT
CASSHWGDRGEKLFF
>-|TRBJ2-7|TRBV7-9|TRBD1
TGTGCCAGCAGCATAGGTCCCGGGACAGGAGGGGAGCAGTACTTC
CASSIGPGTGGEQYF
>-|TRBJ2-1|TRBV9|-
TGTGCCAGCAGCGATAGCGATAAATACAATGAGCAGTTCTTC
CASSDSDKYNEQFF
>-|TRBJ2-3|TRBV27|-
TGTGCCAGCAGCCCGAGAGATACGCAGTATTTT
CASSPRDTQYF
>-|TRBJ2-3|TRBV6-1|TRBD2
TGTGCCAGCAGTGACGGACTAGCTGGCACAGATACGCAGTATTTT
CASSDGLAGTDTQYF
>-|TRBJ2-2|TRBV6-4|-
TGTGCCAGCAGGGCCACTAGTGCCGGGGAGCTGTTTTTT
CASRATSAGELFF
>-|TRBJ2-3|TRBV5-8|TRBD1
TGTGCCAGCACCGGGACGACAGGGGGCGGGTATACGCAGTATTTT
CASTGTTGGGYTQYF
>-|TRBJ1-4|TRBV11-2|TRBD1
TGTGCCAGCAGCTGGGGACAGGGAGTCCGTGAAAAACTGTTTTTT
CASSWGQGVREKLFF
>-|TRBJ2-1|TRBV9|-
TGTGCCAGCAGTGAAAGCGATAGAACCCACAATGAGCAGTTCTTC
CASSESDRTHNEQFF
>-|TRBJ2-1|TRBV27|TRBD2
TGTGCCAGCAGTTCCCGGGCTAGCGGGATCTACAATGAGCAGTTCTTC
CASSSRASGIYNEQFF
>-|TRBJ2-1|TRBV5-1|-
TGCGCCAGCAGCTTGGCCCCGGAGAGCTCCTACAATGAGCAGTTCTTC
CASSLAPESSYNEQFF
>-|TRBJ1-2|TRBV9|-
TGTGCCAGAAAGAGGCGGGGAAGCGGCTACACCTTC
CARKRRGSGYTF
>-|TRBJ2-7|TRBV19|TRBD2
TGTGCCAGTAGGGGGGGGACTCTCCTTAACGAGCAGTACTTC
CASRGGTLLNEQYF
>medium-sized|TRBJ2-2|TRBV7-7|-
TGTGCCAGCAGCCGAGGACGGGGAGTCGGGACCGGGGAGCTGTTTTTT
CASSRGRGVGTGELFF
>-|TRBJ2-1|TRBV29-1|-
TGCAGCGTTGGACGGCGTCTAGCCCATTACAATGAGCAGTTCTTC
CSVGRRLAHYNEQFF
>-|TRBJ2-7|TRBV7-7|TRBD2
TGTGCTAGCAGCTTAGGAACTAGCGGAGTCGAGCAGTACTTC
CASSLGTSGVEQYF
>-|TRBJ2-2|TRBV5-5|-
TGTGCCAGCAGCTTTTTAGCGAACACCGGGGAGCTGTTTTTT
CASSFLANTGELFF
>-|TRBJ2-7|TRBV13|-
TGTGCCAGCAGCCCCCGGAGCTCCTACGAGCAGTACTTC
CASSPRSSYEQYF
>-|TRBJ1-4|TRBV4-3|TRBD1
TGCGCCAGCAGCCAAGATCTGACAGGGTCAACTAATGAAAAACTGTTTTTT
CASSQDLTGSTNEKLFF
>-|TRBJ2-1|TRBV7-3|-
TGTGCCAGCAGCGATTACAGCGGAGAGCAGTTCTTC
CASSDYSGEQFF
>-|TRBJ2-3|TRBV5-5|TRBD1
TGTGCCAGCAGCCCGGGACAGGGGGCAGATACGCAGTATTTT
CASSPGQGADTQYF
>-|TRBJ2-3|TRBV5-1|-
TGCGCCAGCAGCTTGGGAGGCATTGAGGCAGATACGCAGTATTTT
CASSLGGIEADTQYF
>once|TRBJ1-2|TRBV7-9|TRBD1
TGTGCCAGCAGCTTAGTTACAGGGGACTATGGCTACACCTTC
CASSLVTGDYGYTF
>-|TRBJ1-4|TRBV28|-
TGTGCCAGCAGTTTACCCAGTTGGCTGGCAACTAATGAAAAACTGTTTTTT
CASSLPSWLATNEKLFF
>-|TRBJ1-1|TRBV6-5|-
TGTGCCAGCAGTTATCGGGCGGGAACTGAAGCTTTCTTT
CASSYRAGTEAFF
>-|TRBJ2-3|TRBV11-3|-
TGTGCCAGCAGCTCATCTGACTACGGAGATACGCAGTATTTT
CASSSSDYGDTQYF
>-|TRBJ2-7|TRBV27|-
TGTGCCAGCAGTTTTGGAGGGGACCACGAGCAGTACTTC
CASSFGGDHEQYF
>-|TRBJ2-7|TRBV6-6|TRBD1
TGTGCCAGCAGTGACCGGGACAGTACCTACGAGCAGTACTTC
CASSDRDSTYEQYF
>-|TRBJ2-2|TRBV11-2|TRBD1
TGTGCCAGCAGCTTAGCCTTTCCCGGACAGGAGAACACCGGGGAGCTGTTTTTT
CASSLAFPGQENTGELFF
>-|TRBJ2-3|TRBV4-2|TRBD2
TGTGCCAGCAGCCAGACTAGCGGCACAGATACGCAGTATTTT
CASSQTSGTDTQYF
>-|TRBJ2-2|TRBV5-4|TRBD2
TGTGCCAGCAGCCTAGCGGGAGTACCCGGGGAGCTGTTTTTT
CASSLAGVPGELFF
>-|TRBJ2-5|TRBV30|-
TGTGCCTGGCGAAGGGGGTCAGAGACCCAGTACTTC
CAWRRGSETQYF
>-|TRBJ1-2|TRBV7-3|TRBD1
TGTGCCAGCAGCGCCGGGACAGGGGGCGCGGGCTACACCTTC
CASSAGTGGAGYTF